The source of this T cell receptor (beta chain) is a study of blood T cell repertoires in COVID-19. Cohort 3 donors counted as recovered after two negative PCRs, clearance, or resolved symptoms. This clone was picked up one time. The CDR3 runs 14 residues. The V gene's germline CDR1 is SGHRS and CDR2 YFSETQ. V dropped 0 bases and J dropped 3 bases, with 10 bases sitting between them. The authors' processing: Scientists estimated how many nucleated cells there were by amplifying reference gene primers. Repertoires were generated with immunoSEQ multiplex PCR, while TCRdb's copy carries only in-frame clones and drops some. V, J and clone size are those of that table, while D and trimming were read from the DNA. The sample carries some 330,000 clones, more than 75% recorded once.

The receptor's source is a man younger than 40 who had recovered from COVID-19. Sequencing was carried out using PBMCs or T cells enriched from blood (not recorded which). This chain joins TRBV5-1 and TRBJ2-7; unclear D gene. CDR3 DNA: TGCGCCAGCAGCTTGGACTTCGGGTACTACGAGCAGTACTTC. Its translation is CASSLDFGYYEQYF.